This TCR beta chain comes out of a study of regulatory T cells in long-lasting Graves disease. As regards this clonotype: Antigen specificity is unknown.

The time point is: persistent/refractory GD, antithyroid drugs over 5 years with positive TRAb. With RNA extracted from PBMCs as input, the TCR library was made. Study-level results: Newly diagnosed patients shared approximately 1,000 public clonotypes; persistent patients shared approximately 2,700. Persistent Graves' patients showed less TCR diversity than newly diagnosed ones.

Library construction for TCR beta used iRepertoire HTBI primers and Arm-PCR of CDR3 regions. A single record per CDR3 protein comes from TCRdb applying MiXCR to the multiplex PCR reads. The data contain a few hundred thousand distinct CDR3 sequences, 20% to 30% of them singletons. The CDR3 runs to 16 residues. CDR1 and CDR2 from the germline V gene are MNHEY and SVGAGI. Losses at the gene ends were 2 bases for V and 1 base for J; bases not matched to a gene: 5. Specimen: peripheral blood mononuclear cells (PBMCs), collected when the disease was refractory, from a patient treated with antithyroid drugs. This clonotype was obtained from a female donor with Graves disease. V is TRBV6-5 and J is TRBJ2-3; 8 positions agree with TRBD2. The CDR3 sequence: CASSYGELAGTDTQYF. In nucleotides, the CDR3 is TGTGCCAGCAGTTACGGGGAACTAGCGGGCACAGATACGCAGTATTTT.